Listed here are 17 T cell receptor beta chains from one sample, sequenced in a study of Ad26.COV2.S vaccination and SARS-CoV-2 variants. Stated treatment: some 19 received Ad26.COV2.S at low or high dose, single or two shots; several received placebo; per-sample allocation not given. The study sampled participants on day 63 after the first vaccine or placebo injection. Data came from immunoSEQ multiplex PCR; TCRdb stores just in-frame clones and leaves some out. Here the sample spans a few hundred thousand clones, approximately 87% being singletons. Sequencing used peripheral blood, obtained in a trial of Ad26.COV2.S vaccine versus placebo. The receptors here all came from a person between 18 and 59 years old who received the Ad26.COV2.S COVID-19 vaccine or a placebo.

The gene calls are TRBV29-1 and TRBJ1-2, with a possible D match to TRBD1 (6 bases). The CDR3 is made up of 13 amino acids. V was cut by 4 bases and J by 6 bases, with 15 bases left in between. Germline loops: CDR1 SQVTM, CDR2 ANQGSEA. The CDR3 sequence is CSVAEGGPNGYTF. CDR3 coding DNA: TGCAGCGTTGCTGAGGGGGGCCCAAATGGCTACACCTTC.

CDR3: CASSLGTGTGGITGANVLTF. CDR3 bases: TGCGCCAGCAGCCTCGGCACCGGGACAGGGGGAATCACTGGGGCCAACGTCCTGACTTTC. The chain recombines TRBV4-3 with TRBJ2-6; 11 bases line up with TRBD1. This CDR3 has 20 residues. V lost 4 bases and J lost 2; bases outside the gene matches: 13. CDR1 and CDR2 from the germline V gene are LGHNA and YSLEER.

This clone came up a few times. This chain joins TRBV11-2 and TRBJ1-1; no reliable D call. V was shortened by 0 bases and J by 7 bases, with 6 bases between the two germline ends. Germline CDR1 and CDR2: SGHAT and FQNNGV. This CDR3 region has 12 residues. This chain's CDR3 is CASSLDGSEAFF. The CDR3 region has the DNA TGTGCCAGCAGCTTAGATGGCAGTGAAGCTTTCTTT.

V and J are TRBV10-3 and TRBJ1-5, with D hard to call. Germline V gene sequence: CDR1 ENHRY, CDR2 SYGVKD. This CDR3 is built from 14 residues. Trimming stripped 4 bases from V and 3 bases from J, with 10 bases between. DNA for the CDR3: TGTGCCATCAGTGTGGAGTTTTACAATCAGCCCCAGCATTTT. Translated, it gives CAISVEFYNQPQHF.

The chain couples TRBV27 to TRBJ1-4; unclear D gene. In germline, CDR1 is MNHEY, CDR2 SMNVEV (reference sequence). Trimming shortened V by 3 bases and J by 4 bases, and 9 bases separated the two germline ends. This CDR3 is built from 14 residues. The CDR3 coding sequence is TGTGCCAGCAGTTTGGGGAGGATTAATGAAAAACTGTTTTTT. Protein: CASSLGRINEKLFF.

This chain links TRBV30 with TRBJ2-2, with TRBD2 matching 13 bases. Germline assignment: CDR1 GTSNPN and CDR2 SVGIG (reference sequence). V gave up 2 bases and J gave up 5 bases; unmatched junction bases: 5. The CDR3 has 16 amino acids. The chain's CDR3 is CAWSPTSGGITGELFF. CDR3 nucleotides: TGTGCCTGGAGTCCGACTAGCGGGGGGATTACCGGGGAGCTGTTTTTT. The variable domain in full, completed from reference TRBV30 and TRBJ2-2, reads SQTIHQWPATLVQPVGSPLSLECTVEGTSNPNLYWYRQAAGRGLQLLFYSVGIGQISSEVPQNLSASRPQDRQFILSSKKLLLSDSGFYLCAWSPTSGGITGELFFGEGSRLTVL.

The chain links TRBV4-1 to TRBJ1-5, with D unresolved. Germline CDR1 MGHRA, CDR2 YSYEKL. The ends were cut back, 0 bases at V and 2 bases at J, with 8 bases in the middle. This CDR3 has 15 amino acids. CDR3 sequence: CASSQDPRGNQPQHF. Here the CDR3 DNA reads TGCGCCAGCAGCCAAGATCCCAGAGGCAATCAGCCCCAGCATTTT.

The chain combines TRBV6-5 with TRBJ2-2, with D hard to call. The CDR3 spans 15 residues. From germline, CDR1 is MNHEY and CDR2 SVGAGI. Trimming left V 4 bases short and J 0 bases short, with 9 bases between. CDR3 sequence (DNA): TGTGCCAGCAGTTTGAACCGGCCGAACACCGGGGAGCTGTTTTTT. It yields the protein CASSLNRPNTGELFF.

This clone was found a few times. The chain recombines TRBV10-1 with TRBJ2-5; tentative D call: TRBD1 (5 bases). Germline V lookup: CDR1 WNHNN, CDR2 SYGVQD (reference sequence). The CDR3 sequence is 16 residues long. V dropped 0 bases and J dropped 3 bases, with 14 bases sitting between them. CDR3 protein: CASSESTQGVKETQYF. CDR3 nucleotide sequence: TGCGCCAGCAGTGAGTCGACCCAGGGTGTGAAAGAGACCCAGTACTTC.

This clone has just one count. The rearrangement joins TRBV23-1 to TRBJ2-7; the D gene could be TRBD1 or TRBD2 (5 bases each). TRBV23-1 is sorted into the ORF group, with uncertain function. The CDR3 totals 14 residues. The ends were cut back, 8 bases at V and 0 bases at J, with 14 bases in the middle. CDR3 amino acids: CASGPWGFSYEQYF. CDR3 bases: TGCGCCAGCGGACCCTGGGGGTTCTCCTACGAGCAGTACTTC.

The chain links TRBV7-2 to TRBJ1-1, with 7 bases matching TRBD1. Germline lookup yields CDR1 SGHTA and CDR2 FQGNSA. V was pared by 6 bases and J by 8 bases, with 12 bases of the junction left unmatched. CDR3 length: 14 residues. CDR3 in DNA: TGTGCCAGCAGACGTATAATCACAGGGGCAGAAGCTTTCTTT. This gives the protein CASRRIITGAEAFF.

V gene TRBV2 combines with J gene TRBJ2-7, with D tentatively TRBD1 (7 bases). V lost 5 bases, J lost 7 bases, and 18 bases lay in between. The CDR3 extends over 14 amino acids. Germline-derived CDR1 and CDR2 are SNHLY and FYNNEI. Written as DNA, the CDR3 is TGTGCCAGCAGTTACAGGGGCACGGCGGGGGAGCAGTACTTC. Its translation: CASSYRGTAGEQYF. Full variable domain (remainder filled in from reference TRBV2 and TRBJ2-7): EPEVTQTPSHQVTQMGQEVILRCVPISNHLYFYWYRQILGQKVEFLVSFYNNEISEKSEIFDDQFSVERPDGSNFTLKIRSTKLEDSAMYFCASSYRGTAGEQYFGPGTRLTVT.

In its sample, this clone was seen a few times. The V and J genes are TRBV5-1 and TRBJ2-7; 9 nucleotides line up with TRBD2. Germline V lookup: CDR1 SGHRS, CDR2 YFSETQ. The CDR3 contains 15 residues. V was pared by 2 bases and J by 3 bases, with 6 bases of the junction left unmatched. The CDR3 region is CASSLGTSTIYEQYF. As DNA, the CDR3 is TGCGCCAGCAGCTTAGGGACTAGCACCATCTACGAGCAGTACTTC.

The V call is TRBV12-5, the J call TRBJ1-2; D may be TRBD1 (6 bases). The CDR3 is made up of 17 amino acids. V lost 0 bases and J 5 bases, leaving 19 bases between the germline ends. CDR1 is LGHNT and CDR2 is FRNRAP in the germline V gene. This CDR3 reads CASGLVVGQGLRYGYTF. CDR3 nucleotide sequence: TGTGCTAGTGGTTTGGTAGTAGGGCAGGGGCTACGGTATGGCTACACCTTC.

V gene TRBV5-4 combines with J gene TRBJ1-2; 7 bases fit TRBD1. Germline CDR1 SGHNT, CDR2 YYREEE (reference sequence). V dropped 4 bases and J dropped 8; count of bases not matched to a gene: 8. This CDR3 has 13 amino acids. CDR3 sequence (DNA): TGTGCCAGCAGCATGACAGGGATGGAAGGCTACACCTTC. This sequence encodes CASSMTGMEGYTF.

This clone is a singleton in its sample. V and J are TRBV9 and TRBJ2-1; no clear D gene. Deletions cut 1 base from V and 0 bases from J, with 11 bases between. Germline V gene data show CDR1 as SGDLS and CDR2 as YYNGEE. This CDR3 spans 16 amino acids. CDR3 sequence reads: CASSVLTGSSYNEQFF. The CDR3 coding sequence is TGTGCCAGCAGCGTATTAACGGGCAGCTCCTACAATGAGCAGTTCTTC. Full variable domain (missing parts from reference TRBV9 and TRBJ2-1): DSGVTQTPKHLITATGQRVTLRCSPRSGDLSVYWYQQSLDQGLQFLIQYYNGEERAKGNILERFSAQQFPDLHSELNLSSLELGDSALYFCASSVLTGSSYNEQFFGPGTRLTVL.

CDR3 DNA sequence: TGTGCCAGCAGTTTGCGGGAGGGGGGCTACACCTTC. It is translated as CASSLREGGYTF. The rearrangement joins TRBV28 to TRBJ1-2; the D gene is possibly TRBD1 (5 bases). This CDR3 spans 12 amino acids. The V gene's germline CDR1 is MDHEN and CDR2 SYDVKM. With 3 bases removed from V and 8 bases from J, the gap between germline ends came to 10 bases.